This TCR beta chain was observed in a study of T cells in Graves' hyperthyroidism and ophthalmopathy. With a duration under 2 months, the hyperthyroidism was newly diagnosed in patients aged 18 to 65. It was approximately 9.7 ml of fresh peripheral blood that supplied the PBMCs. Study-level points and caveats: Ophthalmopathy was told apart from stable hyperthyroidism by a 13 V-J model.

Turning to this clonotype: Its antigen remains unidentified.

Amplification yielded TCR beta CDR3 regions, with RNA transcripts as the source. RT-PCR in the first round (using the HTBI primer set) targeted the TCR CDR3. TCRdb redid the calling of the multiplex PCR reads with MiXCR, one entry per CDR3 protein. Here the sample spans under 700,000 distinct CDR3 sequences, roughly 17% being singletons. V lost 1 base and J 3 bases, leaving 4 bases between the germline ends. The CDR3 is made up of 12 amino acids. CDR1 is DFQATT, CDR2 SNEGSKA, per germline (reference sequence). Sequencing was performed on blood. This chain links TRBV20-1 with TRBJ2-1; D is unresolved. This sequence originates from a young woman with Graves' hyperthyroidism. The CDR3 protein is CSARGNYNEQFF. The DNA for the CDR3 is TGCAGTGCTAGAGGCAACTACAATGAGCAGTTCTTC.